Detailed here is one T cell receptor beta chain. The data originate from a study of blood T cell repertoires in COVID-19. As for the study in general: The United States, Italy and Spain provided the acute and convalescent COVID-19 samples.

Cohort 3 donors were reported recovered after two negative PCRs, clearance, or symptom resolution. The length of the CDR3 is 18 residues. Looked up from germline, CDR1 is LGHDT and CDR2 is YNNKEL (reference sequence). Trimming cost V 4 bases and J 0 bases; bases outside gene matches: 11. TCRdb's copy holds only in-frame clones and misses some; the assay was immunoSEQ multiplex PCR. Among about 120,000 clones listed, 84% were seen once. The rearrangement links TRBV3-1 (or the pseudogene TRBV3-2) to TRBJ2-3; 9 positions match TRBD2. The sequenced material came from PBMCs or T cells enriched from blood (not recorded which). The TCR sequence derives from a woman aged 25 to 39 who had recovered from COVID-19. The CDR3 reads CASSPLGGRASSTDTQYF. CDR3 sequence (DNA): TGTGCCAGCAGCCCTTTAGGCGGGAGGGCCTCTAGCACAGATACGCAGTATTTT.